Listed below are T cell receptor beta chains from one sample, sequenced in a study of T cell responses to AZD1222 COVID-19 vaccine. Assay used: immunoSEQ multiplex PCR; TCRdb lists only in-frame clones, some missing. This sample has about 140,000 clones, with 90% found just once. Sequencing was performed on peripheral blood, taken on day 0 of AZD1222 vaccination. The receptors come from an adult in good health. Both conserved end residues are part of each CDR3. A D gene is named only where the DNA matches it firmly. Not all rows give a size; the values are once, few, many and, for expanded clones, a class.

>TRBJ1-3|NA|TRBV3-1/TRBV3-2|NA|14
TGTGCCTCAAGTCAGGGCCTAGGGGGAAACACCATATATTTT
CASSQGLGGNTIYF
>TRBJ2-1|NA|TRBV27|NA|15
TGTGCCAGCATGCCTCCAGGGAGCTCCTACAATGAGCAGTTCTTC
CASMPPGSSYNEQFF
>TRBJ2-3|NA|TRBV6-6|NA|14
TGTGCCAGCAGTTACCCCCTAGACACAGATACGCAGTATTTT
CASSYPLDTDTQYF
>TRBJ2-5|NA|TRBV7-2|NA|15
TGTGCCAGCAGCTTGGGTTCGAGGTACCAAGAGACCCAGTACTTC
CASSLGSRYQETQYF
>TRBJ1-2|NA|TRBV30|NA|13
TGTGCCTGGAGTTTGAGGGACGGCCAAGGCTACACCTTC
CAWSLRDGQGYTF
>TRBJ1-2|TRBD1|TRBV4-1|NA|21
TGCGCCAGCAGCCACCCGGGACAGGGGGCCTCTTCTCTAGGGGAAAACTATGGCTACACCTTC
CASSHPGQGASSLGENYGYTF
>TRBJ1-1|NA|TRBV6-1|NA|16
TGTGCCAGCAGTGAAGAACGGCTACCATTGGGCACTGAAGCTTTCTTT
CASSEERLPLGTEAFF
>TRBJ1-6|NA|TRBV21-1|NA|16
TGTGCCAGCAGCCCCTACCGGACAGAGTCTAATTCACCCCTCCACTTT
CASSPYRTESNSPLHF
>TRBJ2-5|TRBD2|TRBV5-8|NA|15
TGTGCCAGCAGCTCACTTTCTAGCGGAGCCGGGACCCAGTACTTC
CASSSLSSGAGTQYF
>TRBJ2-1|NA|TRBV7-9|NA|13
TGTGCCAGCAGCGTTGGACTAAATTCGGAGCAGTTCTTC
CASSVGLNSEQFF
>TRBJ2-3|NA|TRBV11-2|NA|17
TGTGCCAGCACCCCGGGCCGGTGGAGGGGAAGCACAGATACGCAGTATTTT
CASTPGRWRGSTDTQYF
>TRBJ1-5|NA|TRBV24-1|NA|11
TGTGCCACCAGTAACGGGCAGGTCCAGCATTTT
CATSNGQVQHF
>TRBJ1-1|TRBD1|TRBV5-4|NA|14
TGTGCCAGCAGCACGGGACAGGGGGCAACTGAAGCTTTCTTT
CASSTGQGATEAFF
>TRBJ1-2|NA|TRBV6-2/TRBV6-3|NA|14
TGTGCCAGCAGTTTTTCTGGGGGCGCCTATGGCTACACCTTC
CASSFSGGAYGYTF
>TRBJ1-2|NA|TRBV29-1|NA|13
TGCAGCGTTGCCTTAATGGGGGGCGCGGGCTACACCTTC
CSVALMGGAGYTF
>TRBJ1-1|NA|TRBV30|NA|13
TGTGCCTGGAGTAGAGGGACGAACACTGAAGCTTTCTTT
CAWSRGTNTEAFF
>TRBJ1-1|NA|TRBV30|NA|11
TGTGCCTGGAACGGTTACACTGAAGCTTTCTTT
CAWNGYTEAFF
>TRBJ1-4|NA|TRBV25-1|NA|18
TGTGCCAGCAGTGAAGGGCGCAGGGCCCTTGCAACTAATGAAAAACTGTTTTTT
CASSEGRRALATNEKLFF
>TRBJ2-2|NA|TRBV6-5|NA|13
TGTGCCAGCAGAGAGATAAACACCGGGGCGCTGTTTTTT
CASREINTGALFF
>TRBJ1-5|NA|TRBV15|NA|16
TGTGCCACCAGCAGAGATACTTGGTACCGCAATCAGCCCCAGCATTTT
CATSRDTWYRNQPQHF
>TRBJ1-2|TRBD1|TRBV6-6|NA|13
TGTGCCAGCAGAATAGACAGGGAAAATGGCTACACCTTC
CASRIDRENGYTF
>TRBJ2-1|NA|TRBV10-3|NA|16
TGTGCCATCAGTGAGGAGGAACAGAGCCCTTTCGGAGAGCAGTTCTTC
CAISEEEQSPFGEQFF
>TRBJ1-4|TRBD1|TRBV5-1|few|14
TGCGCCAGCAGCCCTGGACAGGGATTAGAAAAACTGTTTTTT
CASSPGQGLEKLFF
>TRBJ1-3|NA|TRBV14|once|18
TGTGCCAGCAGCCAAGATACGGCACAAATCCTCTCTGGAAACACCATATATTTT
CASSQDTAQILSGNTIYF
>TRBJ1-2|NA|TRBV21-1|NA|17
TGTGCCAGCAGCCCTCGTCCCCGGGCCCCTCCTAACTATGGCTACACCTTC
CASSPRPRAPPNYGYTF